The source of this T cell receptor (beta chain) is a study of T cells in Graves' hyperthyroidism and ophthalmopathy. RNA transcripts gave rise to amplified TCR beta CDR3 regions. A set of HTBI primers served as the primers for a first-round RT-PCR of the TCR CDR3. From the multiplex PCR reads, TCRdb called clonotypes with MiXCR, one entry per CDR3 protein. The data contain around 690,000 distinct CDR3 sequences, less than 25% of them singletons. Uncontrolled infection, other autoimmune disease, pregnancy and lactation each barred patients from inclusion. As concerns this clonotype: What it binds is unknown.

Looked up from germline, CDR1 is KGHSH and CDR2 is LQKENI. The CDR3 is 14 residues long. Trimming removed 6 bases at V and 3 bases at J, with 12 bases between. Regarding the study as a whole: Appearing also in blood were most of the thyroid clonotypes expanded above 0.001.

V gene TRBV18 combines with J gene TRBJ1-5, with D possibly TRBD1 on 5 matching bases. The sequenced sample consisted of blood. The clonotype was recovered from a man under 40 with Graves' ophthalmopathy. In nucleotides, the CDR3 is TGTGCCAGCTCTGGTGTAGGGGACAATCAGCCCCAGCATTTT. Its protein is CASSGVGDNQPQHF. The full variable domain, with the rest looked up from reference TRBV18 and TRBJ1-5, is NAGVMQNPRHLVRRRGQEARLRCSPMKGHSHVYWYRQLPEEGLKFMVYLQKENIIDESGMPKERFSAEFPKEGPSILRIQQVVRGDSAAYFCASSGVGDNQPQHFGDGTRLSIL.